The T cell receptor beta chain under discussion was sequenced for a study of T cells in tuberculosis. Study-level findings and limits: Smaller alpha distances in active tuberculosis partly reflected shorter CDR3-alpha lengths.

The data were produced by immunoSEQ multiplex PCR, yet TCRdb's version contains in-frame clones alone and is incomplete. Of roughly 10,000 clones in the sample, roughly 94% are singletons; the top ten hold 13%. With respect to this clone: What it recognizes is unknown.

V was clipped by 5 bases and J by 2 bases; unmatched bases: 9. The CDR3 length is 15 residues. Germline CDR1 reads SEHNR; CDR2 reads FQNEAQ (reference sequence). Sequencing was carried out using PBMCs. The J gene is TRBJ2-7, the V gene TRBV7-9; 7 nucleotides match TRBD1. This clonotype was obtained from an adult with tuberculosis. The CDR3: CASSRPGTATYEQYF. CDR3 in DNA: TGTGCCAGCAGCCGCCCCGGGACAGCGACCTACGAGCAGTACTTC.